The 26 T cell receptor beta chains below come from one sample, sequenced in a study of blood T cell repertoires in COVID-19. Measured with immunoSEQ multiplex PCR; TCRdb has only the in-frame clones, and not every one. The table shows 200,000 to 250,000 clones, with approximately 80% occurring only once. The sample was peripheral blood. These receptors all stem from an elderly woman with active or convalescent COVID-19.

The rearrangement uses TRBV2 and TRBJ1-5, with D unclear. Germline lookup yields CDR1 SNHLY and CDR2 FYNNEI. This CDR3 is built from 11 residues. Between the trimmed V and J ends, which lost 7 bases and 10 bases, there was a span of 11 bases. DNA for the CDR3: TGTGCCAGCACCGTAGAGGGTCCCCAGCATTTT. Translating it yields CASTVEGPQHF.

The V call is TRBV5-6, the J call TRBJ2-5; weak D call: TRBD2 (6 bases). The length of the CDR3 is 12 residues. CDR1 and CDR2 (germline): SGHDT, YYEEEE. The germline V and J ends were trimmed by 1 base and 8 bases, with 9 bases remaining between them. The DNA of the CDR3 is TGTGCCAGCAGCTTGTTAGCGGAAACCCAGTACTTC. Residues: CASSLLAETQYF.

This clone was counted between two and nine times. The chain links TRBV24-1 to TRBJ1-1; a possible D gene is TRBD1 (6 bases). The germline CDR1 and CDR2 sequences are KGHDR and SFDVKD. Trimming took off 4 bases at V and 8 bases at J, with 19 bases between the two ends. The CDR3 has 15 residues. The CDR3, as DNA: TGTGCCACCAGTGACAACAGGGTGGGGGCTGCGGAAGCTTTCTTT. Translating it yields CATSDNRVGAAEAFF.

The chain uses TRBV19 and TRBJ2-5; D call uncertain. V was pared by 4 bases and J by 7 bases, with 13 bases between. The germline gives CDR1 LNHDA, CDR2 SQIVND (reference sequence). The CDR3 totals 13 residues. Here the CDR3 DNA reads TGTGCCAGTAGTACAGGTTCCACCGGGACCCAGTACTTC. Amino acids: CASSTGSTGTQYF.

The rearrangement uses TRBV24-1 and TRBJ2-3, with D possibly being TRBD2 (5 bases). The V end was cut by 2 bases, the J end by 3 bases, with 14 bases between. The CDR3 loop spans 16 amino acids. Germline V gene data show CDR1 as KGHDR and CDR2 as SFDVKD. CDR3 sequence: CATSDSHREITDTQYF. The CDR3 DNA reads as TGTGCCACCAGTGATTCACATAGGGAGATAACAGATACGCAGTATTTT.

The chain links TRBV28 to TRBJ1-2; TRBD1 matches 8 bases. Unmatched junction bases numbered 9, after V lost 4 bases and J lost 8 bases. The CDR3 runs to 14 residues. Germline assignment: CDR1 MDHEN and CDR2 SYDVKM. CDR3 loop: CASSSPATGAGYTF. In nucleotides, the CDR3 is TGTGCCAGCAGTTCACCTGCGACAGGGGCCGGCTACACCTTC.

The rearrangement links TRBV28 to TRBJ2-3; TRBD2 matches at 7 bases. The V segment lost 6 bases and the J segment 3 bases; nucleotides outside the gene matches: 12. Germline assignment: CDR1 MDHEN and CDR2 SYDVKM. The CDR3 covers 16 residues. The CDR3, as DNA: TGTGCCAGCAGCCTCGTTGGGCTAGCGGAGACAGATACGCAGTATTTT. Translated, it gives CASSLVGLAETDTQYF.

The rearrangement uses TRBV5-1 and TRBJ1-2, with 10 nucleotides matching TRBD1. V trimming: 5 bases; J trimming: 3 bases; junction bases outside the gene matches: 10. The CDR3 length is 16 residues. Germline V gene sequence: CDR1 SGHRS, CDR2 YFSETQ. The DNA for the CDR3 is TGCGCCAGCAGATATGACCCGGGACAGGGGCACTATGGCTACACCTTC. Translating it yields CASRYDPGQGHYGYTF.

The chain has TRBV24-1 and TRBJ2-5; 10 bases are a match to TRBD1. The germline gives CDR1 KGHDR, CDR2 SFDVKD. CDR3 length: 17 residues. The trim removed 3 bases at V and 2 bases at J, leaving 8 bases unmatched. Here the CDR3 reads CATSDNAWDRGQETQYF. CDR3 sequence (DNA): TGTGCCACCAGTGATAACGCCTGGGACAGGGGACAAGAGACCCAGTACTTC.

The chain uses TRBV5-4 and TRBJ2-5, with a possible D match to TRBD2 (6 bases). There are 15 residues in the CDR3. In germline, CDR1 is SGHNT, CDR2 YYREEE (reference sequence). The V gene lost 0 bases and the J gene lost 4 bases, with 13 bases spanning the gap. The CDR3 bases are TGTGCCAGCAGCTTGGCCAAGGCGGGACGAGAGACCCAGTACTTC. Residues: CASSLAKAGRETQYF.

CDR3 region: CASNRVLNTEAFF. CDR3 coding DNA: TGTGCCAGCAATAGAGTTTTGAACACTGAAGCTTTCTTT. The gene calls are TRBV28 and TRBJ1-1; unclear D gene. V lost 7 bases and J lost 0, with 9 bases in between. This CDR3 is 13 amino acids long. CDR1 MDHEN and CDR2 SYDVKM come from the germline V gene.

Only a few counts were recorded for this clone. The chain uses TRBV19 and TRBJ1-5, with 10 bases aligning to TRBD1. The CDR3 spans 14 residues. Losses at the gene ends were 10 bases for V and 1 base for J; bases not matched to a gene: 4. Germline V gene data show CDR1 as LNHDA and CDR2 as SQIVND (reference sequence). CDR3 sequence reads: CATRQGASNQPQHF. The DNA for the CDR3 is TGTGCCACCCGACAGGGGGCGAGCAATCAGCCCCAGCATTTT. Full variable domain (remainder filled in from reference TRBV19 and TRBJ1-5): DGGITQSPKYLFRKEGQNVTLSCEQNLNHDAMYWYRQDPGQGLRLIYYSQIVNDFQKGDIAEGYSVSREKKESFPLTVTSAQKNPTAFYLCATRQGASNQPQHFGDGTRLSIL.

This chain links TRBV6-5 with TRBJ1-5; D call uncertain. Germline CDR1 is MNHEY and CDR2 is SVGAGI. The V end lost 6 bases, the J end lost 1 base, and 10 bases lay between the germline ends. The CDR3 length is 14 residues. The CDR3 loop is CASRMGASNQPQHF. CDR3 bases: TGTGCCAGCAGGATGGGCGCAAGCAATCAGCCCCAGCATTTT.

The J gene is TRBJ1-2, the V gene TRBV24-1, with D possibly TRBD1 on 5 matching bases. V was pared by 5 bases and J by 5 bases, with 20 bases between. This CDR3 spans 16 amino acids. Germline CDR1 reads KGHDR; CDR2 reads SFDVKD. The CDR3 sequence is CATSGPGTSTGYGYTF. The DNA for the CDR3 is TGTGCCACCAGTGGGCCCGGGACTTCCACGGGGTATGGCTACACCTTC.

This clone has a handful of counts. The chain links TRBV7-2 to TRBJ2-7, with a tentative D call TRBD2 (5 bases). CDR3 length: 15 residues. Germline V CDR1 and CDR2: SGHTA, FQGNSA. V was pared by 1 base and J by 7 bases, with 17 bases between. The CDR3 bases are TGTGCCAGCAGCTTAGGAGGGTTGCGAGGGTTTGAGCAGTACTTC. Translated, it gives CASSLGGLRGFEQYF.

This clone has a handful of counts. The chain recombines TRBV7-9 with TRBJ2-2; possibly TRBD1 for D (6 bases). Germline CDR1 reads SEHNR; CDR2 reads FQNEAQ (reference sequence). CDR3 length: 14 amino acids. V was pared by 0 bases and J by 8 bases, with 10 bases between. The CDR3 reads CASSLAAGAGELFF. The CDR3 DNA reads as TGTGCCAGCAGCTTAGCGGCAGGGGCTGGGGAGCTGTTTTTT.

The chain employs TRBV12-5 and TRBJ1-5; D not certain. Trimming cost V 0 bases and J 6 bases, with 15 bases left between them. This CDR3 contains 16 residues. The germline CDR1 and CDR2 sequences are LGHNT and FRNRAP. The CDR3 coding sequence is TGTGCTAGTGGTTTGGTACCTCCTTGGGAGGTTCAGCCCCAGCATTTT. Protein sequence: CASGLVPPWEVQPQHF.

The CDR3, as DNA: TGTGCCAGCAGTTTTGACAGATTCTATGGCTACACCTTC. Amino acid sequence: CASSFDRFYGYTF. The chain has TRBV12-3 or TRBV12-4 and TRBJ1-2, with D possibly being TRBD1 (5 bases). The V end lost 3 bases, the J end lost 4 bases, and 9 bases lay between the germline ends. The CDR3 consists of 13 residues.

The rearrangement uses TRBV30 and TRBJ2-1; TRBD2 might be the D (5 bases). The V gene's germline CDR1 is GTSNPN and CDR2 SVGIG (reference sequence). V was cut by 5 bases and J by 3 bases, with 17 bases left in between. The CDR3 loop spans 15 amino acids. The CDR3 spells CAWVPANRGYNEQFF. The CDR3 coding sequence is TGTGCCTGGGTCCCAGCTAATCGGGGCTACAATGAGCAGTTCTTC.

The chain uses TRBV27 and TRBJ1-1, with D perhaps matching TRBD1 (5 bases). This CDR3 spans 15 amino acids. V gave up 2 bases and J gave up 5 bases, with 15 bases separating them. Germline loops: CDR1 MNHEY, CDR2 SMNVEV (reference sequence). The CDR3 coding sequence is TGTGCCAGCAGTTTACTCCCCCGGGGGGGAACTGAAGCTTTCTTT. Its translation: CASSLLPRGGTEAFF.

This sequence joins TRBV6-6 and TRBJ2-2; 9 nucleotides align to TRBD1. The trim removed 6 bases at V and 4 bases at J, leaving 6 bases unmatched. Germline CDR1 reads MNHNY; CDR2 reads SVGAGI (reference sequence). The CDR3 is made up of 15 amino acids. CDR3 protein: CASSFRDRATGELFF. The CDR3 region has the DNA TGTGCCAGCAGCTTCCGGGACAGGGCCACCGGGGAGCTGTTTTTT.

The CDR3 DNA sequence: TGTGCCAGCAGCCAAGTCGGGAGAGCAGATACGCAGTATTTT. Amino acid sequence: CASSQVGRADTQYF. The chain joins TRBV14 to TRBJ2-3; D perhaps matches TRBD2 (6 bases). This CDR3 is 14 amino acids long. V lost 1 base, J lost 4 bases, and 9 bases lay in between. Germline V gene sequence: CDR1 SGHDN, CDR2 FVKESK.

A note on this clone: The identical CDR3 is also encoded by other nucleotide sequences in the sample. CDR3 loop: CASSLGGTSGQETQYF. DNA for the CDR3: TGCGCCAGCAGCTTGGGAGGGACTAGCGGACAAGAGACCCAGTACTTC. The chain couples TRBV5-1 to TRBJ2-5; 11 nucleotides match TRBD2. Germline lookup yields CDR1 SGHRS and CDR2 YFSETQ. Trimming took 0 bases from V and 2 from J; bases not matched to a gene: 3. The CDR3 is made up of 16 amino acids.

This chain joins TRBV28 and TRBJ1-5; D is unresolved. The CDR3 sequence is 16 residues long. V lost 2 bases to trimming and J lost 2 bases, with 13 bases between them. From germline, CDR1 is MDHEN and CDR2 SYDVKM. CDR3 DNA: TGTGCCAGCAGTTTACGCTATTTTCTGGGCAATCAGCCCCAGCATTTT. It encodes CASSLRYFLGNQPQHF.

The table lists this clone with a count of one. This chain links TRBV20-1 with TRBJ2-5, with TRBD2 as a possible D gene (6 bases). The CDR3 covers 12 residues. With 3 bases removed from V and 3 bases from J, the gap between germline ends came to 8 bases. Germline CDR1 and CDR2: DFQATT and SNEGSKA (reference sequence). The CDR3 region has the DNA TGCAGTGCTAGTAGACTAGAAGAGACCCAGTACTTC. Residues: CSASRLEETQYF.

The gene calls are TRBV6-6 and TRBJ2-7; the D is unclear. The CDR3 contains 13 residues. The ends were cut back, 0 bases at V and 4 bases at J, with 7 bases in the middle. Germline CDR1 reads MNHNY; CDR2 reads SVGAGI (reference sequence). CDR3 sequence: CASSYSTIYEQYF. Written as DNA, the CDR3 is TGTGCCAGCAGTTACTCGACAATTTACGAGCAGTACTTC.